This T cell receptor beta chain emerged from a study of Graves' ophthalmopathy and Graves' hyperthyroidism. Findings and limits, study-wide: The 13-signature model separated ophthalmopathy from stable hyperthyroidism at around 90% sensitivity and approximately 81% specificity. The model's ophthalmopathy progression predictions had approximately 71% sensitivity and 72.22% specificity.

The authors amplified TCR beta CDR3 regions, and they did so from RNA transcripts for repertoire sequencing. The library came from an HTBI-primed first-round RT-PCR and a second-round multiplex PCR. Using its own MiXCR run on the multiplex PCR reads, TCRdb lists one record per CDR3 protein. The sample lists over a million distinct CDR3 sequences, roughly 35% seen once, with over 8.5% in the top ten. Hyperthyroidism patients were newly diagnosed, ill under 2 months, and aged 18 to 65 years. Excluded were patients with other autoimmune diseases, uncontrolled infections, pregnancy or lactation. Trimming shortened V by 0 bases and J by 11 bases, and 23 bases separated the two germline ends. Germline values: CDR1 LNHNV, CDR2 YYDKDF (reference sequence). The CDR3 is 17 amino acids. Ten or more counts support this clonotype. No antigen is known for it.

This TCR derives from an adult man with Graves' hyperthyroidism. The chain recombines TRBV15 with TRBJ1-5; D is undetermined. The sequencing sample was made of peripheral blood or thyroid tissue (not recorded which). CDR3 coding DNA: TGTGCCACCAGCAGAGACTACCTAAACACGCGCCTACCGGCCCAGCATTTT. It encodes CATSRDYLNTRLPAQHF.